This T cell receptor beta chain derives from a study of T cells in Graves' hyperthyroidism and ophthalmopathy. Study as a whole: Peripheral blood was obtained at initial diagnosis, preceding any treatment.

The CDR3 sequence is 16 residues long. The V gene end was trimmed by 3 bases and the J gene end by 4 bases; junction bases not matched to a gene: 3. Germline values: CDR1 LGHDT, CDR2 YNNKEL (reference sequence). TCR beta CDR3 regions were amplified from RNA transcripts. TCR CDR3 regions were first amplified by RT-PCR with HTBI primers. Via MiXCR, TCRdb re-called the multiplex PCR reads, giving one row per CDR3 protein. This sample has around 290,000 distinct CDR3 sequences; roughly 13% occur once, and the top ten carry 6% to 8%. The hyperthyroidism patients had all been newly diagnosed, and their disease duration was under 2 months. Their ages ranged from 18 to 65 years. Criteria for exclusion of patients were uncontrolled infection, other autoimmune disease, pregnancy or lactation. Before ophthalmopathy appeared, progressors gave blood at initial hyperthyroidism diagnosis.

The sequenced material came from blood. The clonotype was recovered from a young woman with Graves' hyperthyroidism that later progressed to Graves' ophthalmopathy. The chain couples TRBV3-1 to TRBJ2-5; 15 nucleotides agree with TRBD2. This CDR3 reads CASSQGLAGGLETQYF. The CDR3 region has the DNA TGTGCCAGCAGCCAGGGACTAGCGGGAGGATTAGAGACCCAGTACTTC.